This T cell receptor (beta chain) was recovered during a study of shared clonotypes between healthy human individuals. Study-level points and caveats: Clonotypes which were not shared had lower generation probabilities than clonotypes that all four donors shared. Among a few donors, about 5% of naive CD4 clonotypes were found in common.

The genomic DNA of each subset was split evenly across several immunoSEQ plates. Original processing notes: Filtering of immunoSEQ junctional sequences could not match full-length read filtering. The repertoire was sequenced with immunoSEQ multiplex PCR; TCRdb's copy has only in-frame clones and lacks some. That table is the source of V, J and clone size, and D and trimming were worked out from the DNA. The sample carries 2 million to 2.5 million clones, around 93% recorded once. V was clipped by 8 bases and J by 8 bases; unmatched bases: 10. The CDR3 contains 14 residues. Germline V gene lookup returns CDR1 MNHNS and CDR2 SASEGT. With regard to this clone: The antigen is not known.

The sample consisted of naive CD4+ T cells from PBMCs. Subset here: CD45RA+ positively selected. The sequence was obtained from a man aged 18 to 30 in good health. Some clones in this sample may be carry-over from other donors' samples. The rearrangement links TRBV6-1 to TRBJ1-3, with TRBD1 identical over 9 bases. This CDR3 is CASSNRDRAYTIYF. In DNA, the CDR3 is TGTGCCAGCTCAAATCGGGACAGGGCCTACACCATATATTTT.